The sequence of this TCR beta chain was determined in a study of blood T cell repertoires in COVID-19. Study-level background: Spain, Italy and the United States supplied samples that represented acute and convalescent COVID-19. T cells, B-cell-depleted T cells, or PBMCs supplied cDNA or gDNA.

Enrolment of Seattle patients took place during active infection, and they were followed longitudinally. Original analysis: Reference gene primer amplification gave nucleated cell count estimates. The method was immunoSEQ multiplex PCR; TCRdb's version includes in-frame clones alone and lacks a portion of them. That table furnishes V, J and clone size, whereas the DNA furnished D and trimming. The sample has fewer than 700,000 clones, roughly 89% seen once. The CDR3 runs 16 residues. Germline assignment: CDR1 LGHDT and CDR2 YNNKEL (reference sequence). V lost 4 bases to trimming and J lost 2 bases, with 17 bases between them.

Sample: peripheral blood. The sequence derives from a woman aged 45-60 years with COVID-19, enrolled during active disease. The V and J genes are TRBV3-1 (or the pseudogene TRBV3-2) and TRBJ1-2; D uncertain. CDR3 loop: CASSPLPARVNYGYTF. CDR3 DNA: TGTGCCAGCAGCCCCCTCCCCGCTAGAGTAAACTATGGCTACACCTTC.